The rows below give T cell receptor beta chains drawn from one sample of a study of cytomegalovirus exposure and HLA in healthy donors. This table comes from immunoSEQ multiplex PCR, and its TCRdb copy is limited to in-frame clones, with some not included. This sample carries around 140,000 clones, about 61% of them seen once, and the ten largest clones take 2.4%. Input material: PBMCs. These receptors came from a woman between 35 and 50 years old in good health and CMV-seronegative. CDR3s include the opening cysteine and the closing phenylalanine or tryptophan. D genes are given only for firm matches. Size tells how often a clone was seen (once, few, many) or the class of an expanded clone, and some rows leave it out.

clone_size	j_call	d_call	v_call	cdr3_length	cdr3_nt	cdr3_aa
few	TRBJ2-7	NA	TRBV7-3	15	TGTGCCAGCAGCTTCGAACTGAGTCCCTCCTACGAGCAGTACTTC	CASSFELSPSYEQYF
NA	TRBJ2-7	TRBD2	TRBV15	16	TGTGCCACCAGCATGTTGGGCGGGGGGATCTCCTACGAGCAGTACTTC	CATSMLGGGISYEQYF
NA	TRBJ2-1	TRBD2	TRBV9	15	TGTGCCAGCAGCCCGCGGACTAGCGTTTACAATGAGCAGTTCTTC	CASSPRTSVYNEQFF
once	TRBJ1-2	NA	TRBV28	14	TGTGCCAGCAGCCTCCCCAGTGTAATCTATGGCTACACCTTC	CASSLPSVIYGYTF
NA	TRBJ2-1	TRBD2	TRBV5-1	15	TGCGCCAGCAGCTTGCCGGGGGGGGTAAACAATGAGCAGTTCTTC	CASSLPGGVNNEQFF
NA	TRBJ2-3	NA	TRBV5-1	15	TGCGCCAGCAGCTTGGGACTCGCCCCCACAGATACGCAGTATTTT	CASSLGLAPTDTQYF
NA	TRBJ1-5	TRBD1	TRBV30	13	TGTGCCTTCGACAGGGGTCGTGGAGGGCCCCAGCATTTT	CAFDRGRGGPQHF
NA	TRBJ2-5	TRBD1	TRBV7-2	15	TGTGCCAGCAGCTCTTACAGGGGGCGGCCAGAGACCCAGTACTTC	CASSSYRGRPETQYF
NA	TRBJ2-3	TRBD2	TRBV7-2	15	TGTGCCAGCAGCTTTACTAGCGGGGGAACAGATACGCAGTATTTT	CASSFTSGGTDTQYF
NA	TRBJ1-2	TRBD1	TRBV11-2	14	TGTGCCAGCAGCGCCGGGACAGCGGGAGGTGGCTACACCTTC	CASSAGTAGGGYTF
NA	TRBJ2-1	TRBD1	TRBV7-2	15	TGTGCCAGCAGCGCGGACAGGGGTTCTTCTTATGAGCAGTTCTTC	CASSADRGSSYEQFF
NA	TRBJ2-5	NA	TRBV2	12	TGTGCCACCGGGTGGTACCAAGAGACCCAGTACTTC	CATGWYQETQYF
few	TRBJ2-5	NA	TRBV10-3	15	TGTGCCATCAGCCAAGGGACAAGGGGCTGGGTGACCCAGTACTTC	CAISQGTRGWVTQYF
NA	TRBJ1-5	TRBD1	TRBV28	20	TGTGCCAGCAGTCCCGCCGGGACAGGGCCTATGTCTCGTAGCAATCAGCCCCAGCATTTT	CASSPAGTGPMSRSNQPQHF
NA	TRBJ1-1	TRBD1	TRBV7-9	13	TGTGCCAGCAGCGGAGGACAGGGTAGAGAAGCTTTCTTT	CASSGGQGREAFF
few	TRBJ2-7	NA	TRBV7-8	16	TGTGCCAGCAGCTTAAGGGCAAGGCGGACCGCGGGCGAGCAGTACTTC	CASSLRARRTAGEQYF
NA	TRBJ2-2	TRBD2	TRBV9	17	TGTGCCAGCAGCGCCAGACCGGGACTAGCGGGCACCGGGGAGCTGTTTTTT	CASSARPGLAGTGELFF
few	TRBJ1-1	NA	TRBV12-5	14	TGTGCTAGTGGTCTGGGCGTTATGAACACTGAAGCTTTCTTT	CASGLGVMNTEAFF
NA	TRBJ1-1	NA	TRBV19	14	TGTGCCAGTAGTATAGGTGCGGGTGTGACTGAAGCTTTCTTT	CASSIGAGVTEAFF
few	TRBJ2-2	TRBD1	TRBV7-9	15	TGTGCCAGCAGTTCCCGGGACAGATACACCGGGGAGCTGTTTTTT	CASSSRDRYTGELFF
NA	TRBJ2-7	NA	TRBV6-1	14	TGTGCCAGCAGTGGAGGATCCTCCGCCTACGAGCAGTACTTC	CASSGGSSAYEQYF
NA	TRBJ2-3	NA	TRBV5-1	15	TGCGCCAGCAGATCAGCGGGACAGGCCACAGATACGCAGTATTTT	CASRSAGQATDTQYF
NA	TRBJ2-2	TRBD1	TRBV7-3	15	TGTGCCAGCAGGAAACAGGGGTCGAACACCGGGGAGCTGTTTTTT	CASRKQGSNTGELFF
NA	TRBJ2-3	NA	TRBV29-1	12	TGCAGCGCCCAGGCTACCACAGATACGCAGTATTTT	CSAQATTDTQYF
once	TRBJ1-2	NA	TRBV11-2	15	TGTGCCAGCAGCTCCGCACAGGGTTGGGACTATGGCTACACCTTC	CASSSAQGWDYGYTF
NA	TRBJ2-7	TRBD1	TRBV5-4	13	TGTGCCAGCAGCCCACAGGGGGGCTACGAGCAGTACTTC	CASSPQGGYEQYF
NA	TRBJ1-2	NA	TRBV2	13	TGTGCCAGCAGTGACAGTTTTAACTATGGCTACACCTTC	CASSDSFNYGYTF
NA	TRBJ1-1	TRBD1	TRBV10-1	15	TGCGCCAGCAGTGAGTCGATGGCAGGGGGCACTGAAGCTTTCTTT	CASSESMAGGTEAFF
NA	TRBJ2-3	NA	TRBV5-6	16	TGTGCCAGCAGCTTGTTACAAAACCCAGACACAGATACGCAGTATTTT	CASSLLQNPDTDTQYF
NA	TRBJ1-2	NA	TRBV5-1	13	TGCGCCAGCAGCAGGACAGACAACTATGGCTACACCTTC	CASSRTDNYGYTF
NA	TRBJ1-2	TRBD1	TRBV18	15	TGTGCCAGCTCACCACTCGGGACAGGGGCGAAGGGCTACACCTTC	CASSPLGTGAKGYTF
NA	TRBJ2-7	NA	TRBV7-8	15	TGTGCCAGCAGTTCCCCCCCCCTAGAGACCTACGAGCAGTACTTC	CASSSPPLETYEQYF
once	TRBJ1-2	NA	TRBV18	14	TGTGCCAGCTCACCTCTGGACAATGACTATGGCTACACCTTC	CASSPLDNDYGYTF
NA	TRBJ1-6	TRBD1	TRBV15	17	TGTGCCACCAGCAGAGATCCCGCGGGACAGGGGGCCTCGTCCCTCCACTTT	CATSRDPAGQGASSLHF
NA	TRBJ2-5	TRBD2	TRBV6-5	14	TGTGCCAGCAGAGGACTAGCGAACCAAGAGACCCAGTACTTC	CASRGLANQETQYF
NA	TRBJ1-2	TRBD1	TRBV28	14	TGTGCCAGCAGTTTACGGACAGGGAACTATGGCTACACCTTC	CASSLRTGNYGYTF
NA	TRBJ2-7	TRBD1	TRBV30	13	TGTGCCTGGGCTCTGCAGGGGGCGAATGAGCAGTACTTC	CAWALQGANEQYF
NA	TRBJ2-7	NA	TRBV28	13	TGTGCCAGCAGTTCCGGGGACTCCTACGAGCAGTACTTC	CASSSGDSYEQYF
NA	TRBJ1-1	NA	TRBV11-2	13	TGTGCCAGCAGCTCAACCATCAGGGATGAAGCTTTCTTT	CASSSTIRDEAFF
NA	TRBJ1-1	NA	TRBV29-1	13	TGCAGCGTTGTAGGGCAGGGGAACACTGAAGCTTTCTTT	CSVVGQGNTEAFF
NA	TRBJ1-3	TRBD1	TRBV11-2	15	TGTGCCAGCAGCACCTGGGACAGGGGGGTAGACACCATATATTTT	CASSTWDRGVDTIYF
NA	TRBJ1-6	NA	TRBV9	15	TGTGCCAGCAGCGCCGGACCTCAGGGGAATTCACCCCTCCACTTT	CASSAGPQGNSPLHF
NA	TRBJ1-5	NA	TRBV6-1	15	TGTGCCAGCAGGTATAAGCGGGATAGCAATCAGCCCCAGCATTTT	CASRYKRDSNQPQHF
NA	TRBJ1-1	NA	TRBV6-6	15	TGTGCCAGCAGCGAATACTTAGCAATGAACACTGAAGCTTTCTTT	CASSEYLAMNTEAFF
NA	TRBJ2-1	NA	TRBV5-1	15	TGCGCCAGCAGCTTGGAGGGGGCGGGATACAATGAGCAGTTCTTC	CASSLEGAGYNEQFF
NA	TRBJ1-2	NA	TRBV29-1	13	TGCAGCGGGGGTGCGGACAGTTACTATGGCTACACCTTC	CSGGADSYYGYTF
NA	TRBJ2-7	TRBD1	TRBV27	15	TGTGCCAGCAGTTCGGACAGGTGGAGCTCCTACGAGCAGTACTTC	CASSSDRWSSYEQYF
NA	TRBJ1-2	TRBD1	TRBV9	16	TGTGCCAGCAGCGTAGGTGGGACAGGGGGCTACTATGGCTACACCTTC	CASSVGGTGGYYGYTF
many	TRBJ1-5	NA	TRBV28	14	TGTGCCAGCAGTCCGCCCGCCCGGGGTCAGCCCCAGCATTTT	CASSPPARGQPQHF
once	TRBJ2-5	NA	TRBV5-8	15	TGTGCCAGCAGCTTGGGTCAGGGGTTCCAAGAGACCCAGTACTTC	CASSLGQGFQETQYF
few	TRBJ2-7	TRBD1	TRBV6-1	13	TGTGCCAGCAGTGACAGGGGGCACTACGAGCAGTACTTC	CASSDRGHYEQYF
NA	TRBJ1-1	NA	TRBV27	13	TGTGCCAGCAGGCTACAGGTTCGCACTGAAGCTTTCTTT	CASRLQVRTEAFF
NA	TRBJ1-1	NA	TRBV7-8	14	TGTGCCAGCAGCTTAGCGCCTTGGACAGAACAAGCTTTCTTT	CASSLAPWTEQAFF
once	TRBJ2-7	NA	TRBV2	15	TGTGCCAGCAGTGTTACCCCGGGACACTCCTACGAGCAGTACTTC	CASSVTPGHSYEQYF